These T cell receptor beta chains were read from a single sample in a study of cytomegalovirus exposure and HLA in healthy donors. Produced via immunoSEQ multiplex PCR; TCRdb's table is partial and in-frame only. The repertoire holds roughly 330,000 clones, approximately 90% seen once, with over 1% in the top ten. The sequenced sample consisted of PBMCs. Source of these receptors: a woman aged 25 to 39 in good health and CMV-seropositive. Each CDR3 is given with its conserved first and last residue. A D gene is named only where the DNA matches it firmly. Not every row has a clone size; where given, it reads once, few, many or a size class.

- once TRBJ2-7 TRBV28 TGTGCCAGCAGTTTACAGGGGCGTAGCTACGAGCAGTACTTC CASSLQGRSYEQYF
TRBD2 - TRBJ2-7 TRBV5-4 TGTGCCAGCAGCTCCCGACTAGCGGGAGTGTACGAGCAGTACTTC CASSSRLAGVYEQYF
TRBD1 - TRBJ1-4 TRBV4-1 TGCGCCAGCAGCCAAACCGGGACAGGGGTTGAAAAACTGTTTTTT CASSQTGTGVEKLFF
TRBD1 - TRBJ2-7 TRBV27 TGTGCCAGCAGTCAACTTTCTCGGGACAGCTCCTACGAGCAGTACTTC CASSQLSRDSSYEQYF
TRBD1 - TRBJ1-1 TRBV9 TGTGCCAGCAGCTTGGAACCCCGGGACAGTGAAGCTTTCTTT CASSLEPRDSEAFF
- - TRBJ2-2 TRBV27 TGTGCCAGCAGAGTTGAAGGAGTTATTCGCGGGGAGCTGTTTTTT CASRVEGVIRGELFF
- - TRBJ1-2 TRBV19 TGTGCCACCAGGGACAACAATGGCTACACCTTC CATRDNNGYTF
TRBD2 - TRBJ2-1 TRBV4-2 TGTGCCAGCAGCCTCGAGCTCTCTAGCGGGGGTAATGAGCAGTTCTTC CASSLELSSGGNEQFF
- - TRBJ2-5 TRBV27 TGTGCCAGCAGTTTGTTCCGTCGGGAGACCCAGTACTTC CASSLFRRETQYF
- - TRBJ2-1 TRBV7-2 TGTGCCAGCAGCCCACTAGCCTTAAGCTCCTACAATGAGCAGTTCTTC CASSPLALSSYNEQFF
TRBD1 - TRBJ1-6 TRBV6-6 TGTGCCAGCAGTTACAGGGGGCCTGAATATAATTCACCCCTCCACTTT CASSYRGPEYNSPLHF
TRBD1 - TRBJ2-5 TRBV25-1 TGTGCCAGCAGAGACCCGGGACAGGGGGAAGAGACCCAGTACTTC CASRDPGQGEETQYF
TRBD1 - TRBJ2-3 TRBV7-3 TGTGCCAGCAGCTTAAGGGCAGGGGGCGAGACAGATACGCAGTATTTT CASSLRAGGETDTQYF
TRBD2 - TRBJ2-7 TRBV27 TGTGCCAGCAGGAGACTAGCGGGCGGGCCGATGTTC CASRRLAGGPMF
TRBD1 - TRBJ1-1 TRBV29-1 TGCAGCGTTGGGACCCAGGGGGCGTTGAACACTGAAGCTTTCTTT CSVGTQGALNTEAFF
- - TRBJ2-5 TRBV7-6 TGTGCCAGCAGCTTAGAACGGGGCCGAGAGACCCAGTACTTC CASSLERGRETQYF
- - TRBJ2-5 TRBV29-1 TGCAGCGCCACCAGCAGGATAGGTGAGACCCAGTACTTC CSATSRIGETQYF
- - TRBJ2-5 TRBV2 TGTGCCAGCAAAAACTCTTTGAGGACGGACCGACAGACCCAGTACTTC CASKNSLRTDRQTQYF
- - TRBJ2-5 TRBV11-2 TGTGCCAGCAGCTTATTCCAGGAAGAGACCCAGTACTTC CASSLFQEETQYF
- once TRBJ1-1 TRBV20-1 TGCAGTGCTGTATCGTGGACTGAAGCTTTCTTT CSAVSWTEAFF
- - TRBJ1-5 TRBV11-2 TGTGCCAGCAGCGTGGGATATAGCAATCAGCCCCAGCATTTT CASSVGYSNQPQHF
- - TRBJ1-5 TRBV19 TGTGCCAGTACCGGGACTGGGGAGCCCCAGCATTTT CASTGTGEPQHF
- once TRBJ2-3 TRBV4-1 TGCGCCAGCAGCCCCGTGGCTAGCGGCACAGATACGCAGTATTTT CASSPVASGTDTQYF
- - TRBJ1-3 TRBV6-5 TGTGCCAGCAGCCTTCTTGGGAACTCTGGAAACACCATATATTTT CASSLLGNSGNTIYF
- few TRBJ2-7 TRBV19 TGTGCCAGTAGTATAGTGGGGGACACCTACTACGAGCAGTACTTC CASSIVGDTYYEQYF
- - TRBJ2-3 TRBV27 TGTGCCAGCAGAAATCAGGGGGGCGGCACAGATACGCAGTATTTT CASRNQGGGTDTQYF
- - TRBJ2-3 TRBV2 TGTGCCAGCAGTGGAAATCCGGGGCAGGGGCGGTTTGATACGCAGTATTTT CASSGNPGQGRFDTQYF
- - TRBJ2-5 TRBV11-3 TGTGCCAGCAGCTCCTCACAGACGGAGACCCAGTACTTC CASSSSQTETQYF
TRBD1 - TRBJ2-2 TRBV7-3 TGTGCCAGCAGCTTAGGGACAGGTTTGGCCGGGGAGCTGTTTTTT CASSLGTGLAGELFF
- - TRBJ1-2 TRBV7-2 TGTGCCAGCAGCTTAGTTGGCGGCTCTAACTATGGCTACACCTTC CASSLVGGSNYGYTF
- - TRBJ1-1 TRBV25-1 TGTGCCAGCAGTGGTATCCCCACGAAAGGGACTGAAGCTTTCTTT CASSGIPTKGTEAFF
TRBD2 - TRBJ2-3 TRBV11-2 TGTGCCAGCAGCCCCGAGGGGAGGGTGCAGTATTTT CASSPEGRVQYF
- few TRBJ2-2 TRBV11-3 TGTGCCAGCAGCTTAGAGCGGGGGCCCCAGTTGGTCACCGGGGAGCTGTTTTTT CASSLERGPQLVTGELFF
- - TRBJ2-7 TRBV30 TGTGCCTGGAGTTTTAGGGGGTACGAGCAGTACTTC CAWSFRGYEQYF
TRBD1 - TRBJ2-7 TRBV7-6 TGTGCCAGCAGCTTAAGTCTATGGGACAGGGGAAGCTACGAGCAGTACTTC CASSLSLWDRGSYEQYF
TRBD1 - TRBJ2-1 TRBV7-2 TGTGCCAGCAGCCCACGACAGGGGGGTGTCAATGAGCAGTTCTTC CASSPRQGGVNEQFF
- - TRBJ2-3 TRBV9 TGTGCCAGCAGCGTATGGGCGGCAGGGGATACGCAGTATTTT CASSVWAAGDTQYF
- - TRBJ2-2 TRBV6-4 TGTGCCAGCAGTGATTCGGGTCGGACCGGGGAGCTGTTTTTT CASSDSGRTGELFF
- - TRBJ2-7 TRBV18 TGTGCCAGCTCACTACAGGCGGCCGGGAGCGAGCAGTACTTC CASSLQAAGSEQYF
- few TRBJ1-5 TRBV9 TGTGCCAGCAGCCTATCCCCAAATCAGCCCCAGCATTTT CASSLSPNQPQHF
- - TRBJ2-7 TRBV5-4 TGTGCCAGCAGCTTGGGTCCGCTAGGCTCCTACGAGCAGTACTTC CASSLGPLGSYEQYF
- - TRBJ2-7 TRBV21-1 TGTGCCAGCAGCAACGACCGGGACAGCTCCTACGAGCAGTACTTC CASSNDRDSSYEQYF
- few TRBJ1-5 TRBV9 TGTGCCAGCACCCCGGACGGAGGAGGTAATCAGCCCCAGCATTTT CASTPDGGGNQPQHF
TRBD2 - TRBJ2-2 TRBV6-5 TGTGCCAGCAGTTACATCAGCGGGGGGGGCACCGGGGAGCTGTTTTTT CASSYISGGGTGELFF
TRBD2 - TRBJ2-3 TRBV5-1 TGCGCCAGCAGCCCGGGGGGAGGCCCAGATACGCAGTATTTT CASSPGGGPDTQYF
- - TRBJ2-1 TRBV19 TGTGCCAGTAGTATACGTAGAGGGGGGGATTCCTACAATGAGCAGTTCTTC CASSIRRGGDSYNEQFF
- - TRBJ1-2 TRBV28 TGTGCCAGCACCCGAGGCGGGACGGACCGAGCTAACTATGGCTACACCTTC CASTRGGTDRANYGYTF
TRBD1 - TRBJ1-3 TRBV9 TGTGCCAGCAGCCTTTCCAGGGGGGCCGGACCTGGAAACACCATATATTTT CASSLSRGAGPGNTIYF
- - TRBJ2-3 TRBV29-1 TGCAGCGTTGACATCAGCACAGATACGCAGTATTTT CSVDISTDTQYF
TRBD2 - TRBJ2-1 TRBV11-2 TGTGCCAGCAGCTTAGGCCTACAAGCGGGGTCTCTAGGGCAGTTCTTC CASSLGLQAGSLGQFF
- - TRBJ1-1 TRBV10-3 TGTGCCATCAGTGTAGTCGCGGGGAACACTGAAGCTTTCTTT CAISVVAGNTEAFF
TRBD1 few TRBJ1-6 TRBV6-5 TGTGCCAGCAGACGGGGGACAGGGAATTCACCCCTCCACTTT CASRRGTGNSPLHF
- - TRBJ2-7 TRBV5-5 TGTGCCAGCAGCTTGTCCGGGGCTCCCTCCTACGAGCAGTACTTC CASSLSGAPSYEQYF
TRBD1 - TRBJ2-1 TRBV4-2 TGTGCCAGCAGACGGGACAGGGGGCTTTTGAATGAGCAGTTCTTC CASRRDRGLLNEQFF
- - TRBJ1-1 TRBV5-4 TGTGCCAGCAGCTTTGGGTATGGAGGGAGCACTGAAGCTTTCTTT CASSFGYGGSTEAFF
- - TRBJ1-1 TRBV2 TGTGCCAGCAGTGAGGGGAACACTGAAGCTTTCTTT CASSEGNTEAFF
TRBD1 - TRBJ2-1 TRBV28 TGTGCCCTCGGTAAGGGGACAGGGGGGAACAATGAGCAGTTCTTC CALGKGTGGNNEQFF